The 25 T cell receptor beta chains presented below share a single source sample, sequenced in a study of T-cell memory formation after mild COVID-19. TCRdb re-analysed the 5' RACE reads in MiXCR, keeping a single row per CDR3 protein. The repertoire holds some 130,000 distinct CDR3 sequences, with 16% as singletons. Sequenced material: PBMCs or a T cell subset sorted from them (not recorded which). These receptors were taken from an adult woman who had mild COVID-19 (a few samples of this study predate the infection). Cell type and time point are not known.

In its sample, this clonotype was seen a few times. The CDR3 nucleotides read TGTGCCAGCAGACCCGGGGCAAGCAATCAGCCCCAGCATTTT. This sequence encodes CASRPGASNQPQHF. The chain has TRBV12-3 or TRBV12-4 and TRBJ1-5; the D gene is possibly TRBD1 (5 bases). Trimming cost V 6 bases and J 1 base, with 10 bases left between them. This CDR3 contains 14 residues.

This rearrangement joins TRBV6-2 or TRBV6-3 to TRBJ2-6; 9 bases are a match to TRBD1. Germline CDR1 MNHEY, CDR2 SVGEGT. The CDR3 extends over 15 amino acids. The V segment lost 10 bases and the J segment 0 bases; nucleotides outside the gene matches: 4. In nucleotides, the CDR3 is TGTGCCACCGGGACAGGGCCCTCTGGGGCCAACGTCCTGACTTTC. Protein product: CATGTGPSGANVLTF.

The chain combines TRBV7-9 with TRBJ1-1; 7 bases are shared with TRBD1. Germline CDR1 and CDR2: SEHNR and FQNEAQ (reference sequence). The V gene end was trimmed by 5 bases and the J gene end by 3 bases; junction bases not matched to a gene: 6. The CDR3 extends over 14 amino acids. CDR3 nucleotide sequence: TGTGCCAGCAGCGCACAGGGGAGGGACACTGAAGCTTTCTTT. Translation gives CASSAQGRDTEAFF.

This clonotype was seen a few times. The rearrangement uses TRBV6-6 and TRBJ2-3; 9 nucleotides agree with TRBD2. Germline lookup yields CDR1 MNHNY and CDR2 SVGAGI (reference sequence). The length of the CDR3 is 18 residues. The V and J ends lost 7 bases and 2 bases, in that order; junction bases with no gene match: 16. This chain's CDR3 is CASKYTPATSGATDTQYF. DNA of the CDR3: TGTGCCAGCAAGTACACGCCCGCGACTAGCGGAGCCACAGATACGCAGTATTTT.

With respect to this clonotype: Relative to the germline gene, one junction end is altered; a read error may explain this. The chain combines TRBV7-7 with TRBJ1-1; D is unresolved. The CDR3 has 14 amino acids. CDR1 SSHAT and CDR2 FNYEAQ come from the germline V gene (reference sequence). CDR3 DNA sequence: TGTGCTAGCAGCTTTAAGTCCCCGAACACTGAAGCTTTCTTT. Amino acids: CASSFKSPNTEAFF.

This clonotype was observed a few times. The chain joins TRBV21-1 to TRBJ1-4; no DNA check was done on the table's D call, TRBD1. TRBV21-1 is a known pseudogene. There are 17 residues in the CDR3. The CDR3 region has the DNA TGTGCCAGCAGCAAAGGGGACAGGGGGCAAAGTAATGAAAAACTGTTTTTT. Translated, it gives CASSKGDRGQSNEKLFF.

This chain joins TRBV19 and TRBJ1-5; D gene ambiguous. Germline lookup yields CDR1 LNHDA and CDR2 SQIVND (reference sequence). The CDR3 spans 16 residues. V was clipped by 8 bases and J by 0 bases, with 17 bases between them. The CDR3 reads CASSNRPGYSNQPQHF. CDR3 DNA: TGTGCCAGTTCCAACCGGCCCGGCTATAGCAATCAGCCCCAGCATTTT.

The chain uses TRBV5-5 and TRBJ2-1; TRBD1 aligns across 11 bases. J was trimmed by 4 bases and V by 4 bases; bases with no gene match: 4. The germline V gene has CDR1 SGHKS and CDR2 YYEKEE (reference sequence). CDR3 length: 15 residues. The CDR3 sequence is CASSGGTGGYNEQFF. The CDR3 nucleotides read TGTGCCAGCAGCGGGGGGACAGGGGGTTACAATGAGCAGTTCTTC.

The sample holds a few counts of this clonotype. J is TRBJ1-1 and V is TRBV4-1, with TRBD1 as a possible D gene (5 bases). The CDR3 runs 16 residues. V was shortened by 0 bases and J by 7 bases, with 18 bases between the two germline ends. Germline-derived CDR1 and CDR2 are MGHRA and YSYEKL. This CDR3 reads CASSQESRRRGYEAFF. The CDR3 nucleotides are TGCGCCAGCAGCCAAGAGTCGAGGCGCCGGGGGTATGAAGCTTTCTTT.

The chain has TRBV25-1 and TRBJ2-6; no firm D call. The germline CDR1 and CDR2 sequences are MGHDK and SYGVNS. The CDR3 has 15 residues. The germline V and J ends were trimmed by 9 bases and 0 bases, with 12 bases remaining between them. The CDR3 DNA follows: TGTGCCAGTAGGAAAGATGGCTCTGGGGCCAACGTCCTGACTTTC. As protein: CASRKDGSGANVLTF.

The chain has TRBV5-5 and TRBJ2-7; D gene ambiguous. Germline CDR1 and CDR2: SGHKS and YYEKEE (reference sequence). Deletions cut 2 bases from V and 1 base from J, with 10 bases between. The CDR3 loop spans 14 amino acids. This chain's CDR3 is CASSLEIRSYEQYF. CDR3 nucleotide sequence: TGTGCCAGCAGCTTAGAAATACGTTCCTACGAGCAGTACTTC.

The chain is built from TRBV11-2 and TRBJ2-1; no clear D. This CDR3 is 12 amino acids long. Trimming removed 0 bases at V and 8 bases at J, with 5 bases between. Looked up from germline, CDR1 is SGHAT and CDR2 is FQNNGV. This chain's CDR3 is CASSLDRHEQFF. DNA for the CDR3: TGTGCCAGCAGCTTAGATCGGCATGAGCAGTTCTTC.

This clonotype occurred a few times. CDR3 coding DNA: TGTGCCAGCAGTTACCGGGACAGGGGACCCCTGGACTATGGCTACACCTTC. It translates to CASSYRDRGPLDYGYTF. This chain links TRBV6-2 or TRBV6-3 with TRBJ1-2; TRBD1 matches 10 bases. CDR3 size: 17 residues. Germline V gene sequence: CDR1 MNHEY, CDR2 SVGEGT. Trimming cost V 2 bases and J 3 bases; bases outside gene matches: 9.

This rearrangement joins TRBV4-1 to TRBJ2-3; TRBD1 aligns across 11 bases. The CDR3 is 17 amino acids. Losses at the gene ends were 4 bases for V and 4 bases for J; bases not matched to a gene: 10. In germline, CDR1 is MGHRA, CDR2 YSYEKL. CDR3 amino acids: CASSPQVGQGAADTQYF. DNA of the CDR3: TGCGCCAGCAGCCCCCAAGTAGGACAGGGGGCGGCAGATACGCAGTATTTT.

The chain is built from TRBV12-3 or TRBV12-4 and TRBJ1-1; 11 nucleotides agree with TRBD1. V lost 6 bases and J lost 10; bases outside the gene matches: 10. This CDR3 is built from 14 residues. The CDR3 DNA reads TGTGCCAGCAGCCCGGGACAGGGGGAAGTAGGAGCTTTCTTT. It specifies CASSPGQGEVGAFF.

This clonotype showed up just a few times. The chain carries TRBV12-3 or TRBV12-4 and TRBJ2-5; 11 bases are a match to TRBD1. This CDR3 has 15 residues. V gave up 5 bases and J gave up 5 bases; unmatched junction bases: 7. CDR3: CASSPGQGAGETQYF. In nucleotides, the CDR3 is TGTGCCAGCAGTCCTGGACAGGGGGCGGGGGAGACCCAGTACTTC.

This clonotype appeared a few times. The chain couples TRBV5-5 to TRBJ2-5; 10 bases align to TRBD2. Germline values: CDR1 SGHKS, CDR2 YYEKEE (reference sequence). CDR3 length equals 16 residues. The junction had 4 bases not matched to a gene; V was cut back by 0 bases and J by 2 bases. CDR3 region: CASSLGSGGKQETQYF. In nucleotides, the CDR3 is TGTGCCAGCAGCTTGGGTAGCGGGGGGAAACAAGAGACCCAGTACTTC.

This clonotype was observed a handful of times. Here the CDR3 reads CSARDIDRGLRSYEQYF. CDR3 sequence (DNA): TGCAGTGCTAGAGATATTGACAGGGGGCTCAGGTCCTACGAGCAGTACTTC. The chain links TRBV20-1 to TRBJ2-7, with TRBD1 matching 10 bases. There are 17 residues in the CDR3. CDR1 and CDR2 from the germline V gene are DFQATT and SNEGSKA (reference sequence). After removal of 0 bases from V and 1 base from J, the junction contained 9 bases not matched to a gene.

This clonotype was detected many times. This rearrangement joins TRBV5-5 to TRBJ2-1, with 15 bases matching TRBD2. The CDR3 has 15 residues. With V trimmed by 4 bases and J by 13 bases, 9 bases remained unmatched. Per the germline V gene, CDR1 is SGHKS and CDR2 is YYEKEE (reference sequence). CDR3 sequence: CASSATGTSGGKQFF. DNA for the CDR3: TGTGCCAGCAGCGCGACCGGGACTAGCGGGGGGAAACAGTTCTTC.

The V and J genes are TRBV9 and TRBJ2-7; weak D call: TRBD2 (6 bases). This CDR3 is built from 15 residues. Germline V gene sequence: CDR1 SGDLS, CDR2 YYNGEE. The V gene lost 1 base and the J gene lost 1 base, with 12 bases spanning the gap. The CDR3 DNA is TGTGCCAGCAGCGTACTCGCGGGGACGTCCTACGAGCAGTACTTC. This encodes CASSVLAGTSYEQYF.

This chain links TRBV3-1 with TRBJ1-1; D gene ambiguous. The CDR3 extends over 14 amino acids. Trimming cost V 4 bases and J 1 base, with 10 bases left between them. CDR1 is LGHDT and CDR2 is YNNKEL in the germline V gene (reference sequence). The CDR3 protein is CASSPGRRNTEAFF. The CDR3 coding sequence is TGTGCCAGCAGCCCCGGCAGGAGGAACACTGAAGCTTTCTTT.

This clonotype was recorded at least ten times. J is TRBJ2-5 and V is TRBV7-6; D unclear. Germline V gene data show CDR1 as SGHVS and CDR2 as FNYEAQ. The CDR3 consists of 12 residues. The V and J ends lost 4 bases and 2 bases respectively, with 5 bases between them. The DNA for the CDR3 is TGTGCCAGCAGCTCCTTTCAAGAGACCCAGTACTTC. Translated, it gives CASSSFQETQYF.

This clonotype came up once. The chain joins TRBV5-6 to TRBJ2-7; TRBD1 matches at 10 bases. Germline V gene data show CDR1 as SGHDT and CDR2 as YYEEEE. CDR3 length: 16 residues. The V and J ends lost 4 bases and 1 base, in that order; junction bases with no gene match: 8. CDR3 sequence: CASSPKGDRGSYEQYF. The CDR3 nucleotides read TGTGCCAGCAGCCCGAAAGGGGACAGGGGATCCTACGAGCAGTACTTC.

This clonotype was observed a few times. This chain joins TRBV5-5 and TRBJ1-2; 9 nucleotides agree with TRBD1. There are 16 residues in the CDR3. The germline V gene encodes CDR1 SGHKS and CDR2 YYEKEE (reference sequence). Trimming cost V 4 bases and J 4 bases; bases outside gene matches: 11. The CDR3 reads CASSITRTGVGYGYTF. The CDR3 DNA reads as TGTGCCAGCAGCATCACTCGGACAGGGGTTGGCTATGGCTACACCTTC.

The chain has TRBV11-2 and TRBJ2-3, with D perhaps being TRBD1 or TRBD2 (5 bases each). CDR3 length equals 14 residues. V lost 6 bases and J lost 6, with 16 bases in between. Germline assignment: CDR1 SGHAT and CDR2 FQNNGV. The CDR3 DNA reads as TGTGCCAGCAGTCCCCTGGGGGATCCGGATACGCAGTATTTT. Translated: CASSPLGDPDTQYF.